This paragraph covers one T cell receptor (beta chain) sequence. The data derive from a study of beta chain features in type 1 diabetes. Background on the study: Cells sorted and examined across all samples totaled 107,917,701.

Germline CDR1 and CDR2: ENHRY and SYGVKD. The CDR3 has 16 amino acids. V was cut by 5 bases and J by 2 bases, with 16 bases left in between. The single heparinised draw taken from each donor contained roughly 110 mL of blood on average. A sort by CD45RO/CCR7/CD25/CD127/CD95/CD27 yielded CD4+ naive, central memory, regulatory and stem cell-like memory cells. Expressed TCRB transcripts were sequenced because the isolated RNA had all been reverse transcribed beforehand. Across stem cell-like memory T cell samples, reads averaged about 920,000. Using immunoSEQ multiplex PCR, the repertoire was profiled, and TCRdb retains in-frame clones only, with some absent. Of about 13,000 clones in the sample, 46% were seen once.

Sequencing was carried out using stem cell memory CD4+ T cells from blood. The V and J genes are TRBV10-3 and TRBJ1-5; tentatively, D is TRBD1 (6 bases). The TCR sequence derives from a man aged 18 to 30 in good health. CDR3 amino acids: CAISPGTDSGNQPQHF. CDR3 in DNA: TGTGCCATCAGTCCCGGGACGGACAGCGGCAATCAGCCCCAGCATTTT.